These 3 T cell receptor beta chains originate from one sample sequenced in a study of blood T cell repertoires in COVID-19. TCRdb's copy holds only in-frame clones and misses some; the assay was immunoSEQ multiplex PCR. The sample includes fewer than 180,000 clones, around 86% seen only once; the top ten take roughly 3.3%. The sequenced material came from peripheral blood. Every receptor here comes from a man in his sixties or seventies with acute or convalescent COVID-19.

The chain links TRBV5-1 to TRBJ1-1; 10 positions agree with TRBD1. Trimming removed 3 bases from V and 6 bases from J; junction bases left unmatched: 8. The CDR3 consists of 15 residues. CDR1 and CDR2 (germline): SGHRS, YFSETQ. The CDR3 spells CASSSRTGGGAEAFF. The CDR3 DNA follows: TGCGCCAGCAGCTCTCGGACAGGGGGAGGTGCTGAAGCTTTCTTT.

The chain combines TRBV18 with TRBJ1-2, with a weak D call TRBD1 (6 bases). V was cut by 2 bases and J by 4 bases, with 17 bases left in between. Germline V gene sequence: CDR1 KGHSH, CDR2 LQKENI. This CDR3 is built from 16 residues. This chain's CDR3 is CASSPGGADSGYGYTF. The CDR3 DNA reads TGTGCCAGCTCACCAGGGGGCGCGGATTCAGGCTATGGCTACACCTTC.

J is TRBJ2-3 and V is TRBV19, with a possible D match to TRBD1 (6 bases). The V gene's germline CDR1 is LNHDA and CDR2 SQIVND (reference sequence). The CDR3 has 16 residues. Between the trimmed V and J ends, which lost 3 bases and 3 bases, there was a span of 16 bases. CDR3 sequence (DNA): TGTGCCAGTAGTATTCCTGGACAGATCGGGACAGATACGCAGTATTTT. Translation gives CASSIPGQIGTDTQYF. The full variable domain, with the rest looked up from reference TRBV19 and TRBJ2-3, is DGGITQSPKYLFRKEGQNVTLSCEQNLNHDAMYWYRQDPGQGLRLIYYSQIVNDFQKGDIAEGYSVSREKKESFPLTVTSAQKNPTAFYLCASSIPGQIGTDTQYFGPGTRLTVL.